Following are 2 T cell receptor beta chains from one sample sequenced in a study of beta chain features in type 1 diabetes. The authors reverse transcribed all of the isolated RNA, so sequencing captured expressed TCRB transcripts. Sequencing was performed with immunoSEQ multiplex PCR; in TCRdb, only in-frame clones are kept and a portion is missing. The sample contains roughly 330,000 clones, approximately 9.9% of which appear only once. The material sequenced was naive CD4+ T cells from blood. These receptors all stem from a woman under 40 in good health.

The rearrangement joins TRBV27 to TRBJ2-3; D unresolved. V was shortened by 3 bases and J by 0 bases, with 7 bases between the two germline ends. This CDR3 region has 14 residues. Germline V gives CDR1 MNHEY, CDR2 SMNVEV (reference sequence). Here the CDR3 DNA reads TGTGCCAGCAGTTTCTCAACTAGCACAGATACGCAGTATTTT. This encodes CASSFSTSTDTQYF.

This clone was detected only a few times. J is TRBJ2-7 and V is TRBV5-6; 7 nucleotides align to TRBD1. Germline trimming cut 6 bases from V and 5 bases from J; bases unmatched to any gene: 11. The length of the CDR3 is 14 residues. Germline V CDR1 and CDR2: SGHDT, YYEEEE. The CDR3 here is CASNQRQGPNEQYF. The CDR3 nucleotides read TGTGCCAGCAACCAACGACAGGGTCCCAACGAGCAGTACTTC.